The rows below give T cell receptor beta chains drawn from one sample of a study of cytotoxic CD8 clonotypes in ibrutinib-treated CLL. Sequencing was performed with immunoSEQ multiplex PCR; in TCRdb, only in-frame clones are kept and a portion is missing. The sample shows 19,000 or so clones, 65% to 85% of them seen only once. The sequencing used PBMCs, collected before ibrutinib treatment. Every receptor here comes from a human donor with chronic lymphocytic leukemia. Each CDR3 is given with its conserved first and last residue. Each record gives: D gene, J gene, V gene, clone size, CDR3 DNA, CDR3 protein. D genes are given only for firm matches. Clone size, where shown, is once, few, many, or a class for clones that have expanded.

>TRBD1|TRBJ2-1|TRBV25-1|NA
TGTGCCAGCAGTGACTACGGGACAGGGACCTACAATGAGCAGTTCTTC
CASSDYGTGTYNEQFF
>NA|TRBJ2-5|TRBV7-2|medium-sized
TGTGCCAGCAGCTTAGCGCGGCAAGAGACCCAGTACTTC
CASSLARQETQYF
>NA|TRBJ2-2|TRBV15|NA
TGTGCCACCAGCAGAGATTCGGAGTTCACCGGGGAGCTGTTTTTT
CATSRDSEFTGELFF
>NA|TRBJ1-2|TRBV5-6|NA
TGTGCCAGCAGCCCGTGGGGGGCGCGGGGCTACACCTTC
CASSPWGARGYTF
>NA|TRBJ1-2|TRBV18|NA
TGTGCCAGCTCACCAGTCGACAGGACTAACTATGGCTACACCTTC
CASSPVDRTNYGYTF
>TRBD2|TRBJ2-1|TRBV18|few
TGTGCCAGCTCACCATACCTAGCGGATTACAATGAGCAGTTCTTC
CASSPYLADYNEQFF
>TRBD2|TRBJ2-3|TRBV11-3|NA
TGTGCCAGCAGCCTGGCGGGGGGGCCTACGCAGTATTTT
CASSLAGGPTQYF
>NA|TRBJ1-5|TRBV21-1|NA
TGTGCCAGCAGCAAAGAGGCCAGGCTCCTTCATCAGCCCCAGCATTTT
CASSKEARLLHQPQHF
>NA|TRBJ1-3|TRBV6-5|few
TGTGCCAGCAGTCGACTAGCCTCTGGAAACACCATATATTTT
CASSRLASGNTIYF
>TRBD1|TRBJ1-5|TRBV19|once
TGTGCCAGCCGGTCAGGGGGAAGAGGGAATCAGCCCCAGCATTTT
CASRSGGRGNQPQHF
>TRBD2|TRBJ2-6|TRBV10-3|NA
TGTGCCATCAGTCGCTCGGGGGGACGGAGCTCTGGGGCCAACGTCCTGACTTTC
CAISRSGGRSSGANVLTF
>NA|TRBJ2-2|TRBV7-2|NA
TGTGCCAGCAGCACACCACTAGGTCGTACCGGGGAGCTGTTTTTT
CASSTPLGRTGELFF
>TRBD1|TRBJ1-4|TRBV5-4|NA
TGTGCCAGCAGCTCGGGACAGGGGGGAGCAACTAATGAAAAACTGTTTTTT
CASSSGQGGATNEKLFF
>TRBD1|TRBJ2-2|TRBV6-4|NA
TGTGCCAGCAGTGACGGGACAGGGGTTCCCGGGGAGCTGTTTTTT
CASSDGTGVPGELFF
>NA|TRBJ1-1|TRBV11-3|once
TGTGCCAGCAGCTTAGGACAGCGGGACACTGAAGCTTTCTTT
CASSLGQRDTEAFF
>NA|TRBJ1-2|TRBV2|few
TGTGCCAGCAGGAATAGGCAGATGGGGGGAATTCGTGGCTACACCTTC
CASRNRQMGGIRGYTF
>NA|TRBJ2-7|TRBV6-1|NA
TGTGCCAGCAGTGAAGCCGAAAGAAACGGGTACTTC
CASSEAERNGYF
>NA|TRBJ1-1|TRBV2|NA
TGTGCCAGCAGGAGTGGGGGTGTGAATGAAGCTTTCTTT
CASRSGGVNEAFF